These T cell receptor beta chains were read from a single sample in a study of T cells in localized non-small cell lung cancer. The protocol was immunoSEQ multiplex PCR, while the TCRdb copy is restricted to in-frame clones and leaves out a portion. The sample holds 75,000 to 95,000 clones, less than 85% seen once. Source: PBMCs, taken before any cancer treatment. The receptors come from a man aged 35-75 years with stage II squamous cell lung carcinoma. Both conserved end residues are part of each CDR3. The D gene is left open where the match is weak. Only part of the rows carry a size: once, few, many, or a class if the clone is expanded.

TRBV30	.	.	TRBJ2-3	TGTGCCTGGACCCGGGGGCTATCTAGCACAGATACGCAGTATTTT	CAWTRGLSSTDTQYF
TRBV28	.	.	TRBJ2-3	TGTGCCAGCAGTCGCGTCACCCCAGATACGCAGTATTTT	CASSRVTPDTQYF
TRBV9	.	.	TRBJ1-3	TGTGCCAGCAGCCCAGGGACATTGGATGGAAACACCATATATTTT	CASSPGTLDGNTIYF
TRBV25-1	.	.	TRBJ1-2	TGTGCCAGCAGTGACCGGATCGGGGCCTATGGCTACACCTTC	CASSDRIGAYGYTF
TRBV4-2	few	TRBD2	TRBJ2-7	TGTGCCAGCAGCCACTACGGGACTACTTCCTACGAGCAGTACTTC	CASSHYGTTSYEQYF
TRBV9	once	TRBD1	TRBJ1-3	TGTGCCAGCAGCGTGGGACCGGGACAGGGTAACTCTGGAAACACCATATATTTT	CASSVGPGQGNSGNTIYF
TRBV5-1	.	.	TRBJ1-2	TGCGCCAGCAGCTTGGGGCCAGATAACTATGGCTACACCTTC	CASSLGPDNYGYTF
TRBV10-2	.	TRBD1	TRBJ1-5	TGCGCCAGCAGTGAGATACACAGGGGAAGGGGCCAGCCCCAGCATTTT	CASSEIHRGRGQPQHF
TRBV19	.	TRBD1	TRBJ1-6	TGTGCCAGTAGTACGGGGGTGGACAGGACCTCACCCCTCCACTTT	CASSTGVDRTSPLHF
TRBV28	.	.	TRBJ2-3	TGTGCCAGCAGGCCCCAGTGGACGAAGAGCACAGATACGCAGTATTTT	CASRPQWTKSTDTQYF
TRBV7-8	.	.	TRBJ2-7	TGTGCCAGCAGCTTAGATGTAGGGATAGACGAGCAGTACTTC	CASSLDVGIDEQYF
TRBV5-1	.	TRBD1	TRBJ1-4	TGCGCCAGCAGCAAAACAGGGGATGATAATGAAAAACTGTTTTTT	CASSKTGDDNEKLFF
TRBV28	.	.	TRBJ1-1	TGTGCCAGCAGTCCCGCCGCAGGGTCCCCTGAAGCTTTCTTT	CASSPAAGSPEAFF
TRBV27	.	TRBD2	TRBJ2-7	TGTGCCAGCAGTTTCGGGACTAGCGGGGTATACGAGCAGTACTTC	CASSFGTSGVYEQYF
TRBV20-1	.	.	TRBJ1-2	TGCAGTGCAGCTCACTATGGCTACACCTTC	CSAAHYGYTF
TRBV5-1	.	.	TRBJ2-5	TGCGCCAGCAGCTTTATGCCAACTAAAGAGACCCAGTACTTC	CASSFMPTKETQYF
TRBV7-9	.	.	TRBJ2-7	TGTGCCAGCAGCCCCCCGGGGCCGCGTGTCAACGAGCAGTACTTC	CASSPPGPRVNEQYF
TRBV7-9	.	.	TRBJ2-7	TGTGCCAGCAGCTTAGCCTCGGTTCCGGAGCAGTACTTC	CASSLASVPEQYF
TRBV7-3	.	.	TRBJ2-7	TGTGCCAGCAGCTTGGGTGGATTACCCTACGAGCAGTACTTC	CASSLGGLPYEQYF
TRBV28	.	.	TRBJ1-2	TGTGCCAGCAGCGAATCTACCGGGGGCTACACCTTC	CASSESTGGYTF
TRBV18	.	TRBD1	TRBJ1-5	TGTGCCAGCTCACCTATGTCAAGGGGACAGGGAATAGCCCAGCATTTT	CASSPMSRGQGIAQHF
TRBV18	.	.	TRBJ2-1	TGTGCCAGCTCACCGGAGACCTACAATGAGCAGTTCTTC	CASSPETYNEQFF